This T cell receptor beta chain came from a study of beta chain features in type 1 diabetes. Study-wide results and caveats: Moderately but significantly shorter TCRB CDR3s were found in Type 1 diabetes patients in all four CD4+ subsets. Diminished insertions and augmented deletions at VDJ junctions characterized type 1 diabetes patients.

Expressed TCRB transcripts got sequenced, as all isolated RNA was reverse transcribed. Here immunoSEQ multiplex PCR was the method, and the copy in TCRdb shows in-frame clones only, minus some. This table holds under 450,000 clones, approximately 14% found once. Losses at the gene ends were 8 bases for V and 4 bases for J; bases not matched to a gene: 0. The V gene's germline CDR1 is PRHDT and CDR2 FYEKMQ (reference sequence). The CDR3 is 11 amino acids. Only a few counts were recorded for this clone. Its antigen is unidentified. The TCR comes from a young man in good health. This chain links TRBV13 with TRBJ2-5, with 8 positions matching TRBD1. The specimen sequenced was naive CD4+ T cells from blood. DNA of the CDR3: TGTGCCAGCGGGACAGGAGAGACCCAGTACTTC. Amino acids: CASGTGETQYF.